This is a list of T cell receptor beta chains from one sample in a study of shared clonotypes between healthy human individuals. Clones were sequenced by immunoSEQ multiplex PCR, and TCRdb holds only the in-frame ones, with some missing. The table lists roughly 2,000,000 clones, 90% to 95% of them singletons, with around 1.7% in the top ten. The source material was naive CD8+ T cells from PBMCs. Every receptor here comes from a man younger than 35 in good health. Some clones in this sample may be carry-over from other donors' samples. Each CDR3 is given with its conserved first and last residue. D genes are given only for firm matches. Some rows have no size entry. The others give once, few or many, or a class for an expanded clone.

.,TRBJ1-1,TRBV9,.,CASSEGIGEYTEAFF,TGTGCCAGCAGCGAGGGGATAGGGGAGTACACTGAAGCTTTCTTT
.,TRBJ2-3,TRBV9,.,CASSPFGSDTQYF,TGTGCCAGCAGCCCCTTTGGGTCAGATACGCAGTATTTT
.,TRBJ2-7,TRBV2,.,CASSERGTYFNEQYF,TGTGCCAGCAGTGAGAGGGGGACCTACTTCAACGAGCAGTACTTC
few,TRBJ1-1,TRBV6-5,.,CASTHSYGNTEAFF,TGTGCCAGCACCCACTCCTATGGAAACACTGAAGCTTTCTTT
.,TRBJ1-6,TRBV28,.,CASSLLATLYNSPLHF,TGTGCCAGCAGTTTACTGGCCACCCTTTATAATTCACCCCTCCACTTT
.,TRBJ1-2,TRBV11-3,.,CASRPAWAIAGDYGYTF,TGTGCCAGCAGACCCGCTTGGGCTATTGCAGGGGACTATGGCTACACCTTC
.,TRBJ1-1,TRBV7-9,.,CASSPGHEKRDTEAFF,TGTGCCAGCAGCCCCGGACACGAGAAAAGGGACACTGAAGCTTTCTTT
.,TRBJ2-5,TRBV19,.,CASSIVAGAPETQYF,TGTGCCAGTAGTATTGTTGCAGGGGCTCCGGAGACCCAGTACTTC
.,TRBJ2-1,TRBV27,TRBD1,CASTTGTGAYEQFF,TGTGCCAGTACCACCGGGACAGGGGCCTATGAGCAGTTCTTC
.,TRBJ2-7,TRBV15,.,CATSRDSGGLYEQYF,TGTGCCACCAGCAGAGATTCCGGCGGCCTCTACGAGCAGTACTTC
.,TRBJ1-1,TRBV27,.,CASSLSIGQGSVGTEAFF,TGTGCCAGCAGTTTATCGATTGGCCAGGGTAGTGTCGGGACTGAAGCTTTCTTT
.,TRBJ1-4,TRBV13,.,CASTLLRDFFQLNEKLFF,TGTGCCAGCACCCTCCTCCGGGACTTCTTTCAGCTTAATGAAAAACTGTTTTTT
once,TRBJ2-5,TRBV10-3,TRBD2,CAIGDVTSGQETQYF,TGTGCCATCGGTGATGTTACTAGCGGGCAAGAGACCCAGTACTTC
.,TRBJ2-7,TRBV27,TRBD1,CASSLVDRDGEQYF,TGTGCCAGCAGTTTGGTGGACAGGGATGGCGAGCAGTACTTC
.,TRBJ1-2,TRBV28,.,CASSLYGNYGELGGYTF,TGTGCCAGCAGTTTATATGGAAATTATGGGGAGTTGGGCGGCTACACCTTC
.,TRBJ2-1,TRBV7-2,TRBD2,CASSPWGGLEEQFF,TGTGCCAGCAGCCCCTGGGGGGGACTCGAGGAGCAGTTCTTC
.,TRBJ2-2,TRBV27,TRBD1,CASRPGQPTGELFF,TGTGCCAGCAGGCCGGGACAGCCCACCGGGGAGCTGTTTTTT